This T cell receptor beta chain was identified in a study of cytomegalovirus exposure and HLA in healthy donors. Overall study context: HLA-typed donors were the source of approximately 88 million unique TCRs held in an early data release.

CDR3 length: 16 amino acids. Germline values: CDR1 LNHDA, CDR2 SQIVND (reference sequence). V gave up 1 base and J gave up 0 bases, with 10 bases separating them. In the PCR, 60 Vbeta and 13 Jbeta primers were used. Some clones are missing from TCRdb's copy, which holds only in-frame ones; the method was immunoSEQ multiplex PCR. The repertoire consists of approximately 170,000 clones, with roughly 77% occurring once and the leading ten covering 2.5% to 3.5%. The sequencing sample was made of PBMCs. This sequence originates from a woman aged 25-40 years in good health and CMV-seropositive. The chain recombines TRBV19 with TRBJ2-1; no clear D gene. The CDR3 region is CASSIGYPSSYNEQFF. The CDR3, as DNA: TGTGCCAGTAGTATAGGTTATCCGAGCTCCTACAATGAGCAGTTCTTC.